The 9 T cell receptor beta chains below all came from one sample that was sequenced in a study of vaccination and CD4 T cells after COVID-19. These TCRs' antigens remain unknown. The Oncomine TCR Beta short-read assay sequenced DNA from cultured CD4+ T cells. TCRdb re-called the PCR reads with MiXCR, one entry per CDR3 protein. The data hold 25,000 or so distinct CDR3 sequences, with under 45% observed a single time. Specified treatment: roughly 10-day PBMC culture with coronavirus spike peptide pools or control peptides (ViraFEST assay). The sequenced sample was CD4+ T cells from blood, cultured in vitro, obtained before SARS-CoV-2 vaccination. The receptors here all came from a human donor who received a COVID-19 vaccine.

The CDR3: CSVNHSGSTQYF. The CDR3 DNA sequence: TGCAGCGTTAATCATAGCGGTAGTACGCAGTATTTT. The chain has TRBV29-1 and TRBJ2-3; perhaps TRBD2 as D (6 bases). Germline assignment: CDR1 SQVTM and CDR2 ANQGSEA. Trimming took off 5 bases at V and 8 bases at J, with 14 bases between the two ends. This CDR3 contains 12 residues.

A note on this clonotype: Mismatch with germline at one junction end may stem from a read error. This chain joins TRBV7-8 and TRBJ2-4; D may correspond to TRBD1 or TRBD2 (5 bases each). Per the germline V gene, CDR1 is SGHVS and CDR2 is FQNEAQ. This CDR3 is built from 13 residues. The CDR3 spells CASSSEGHGIRYF. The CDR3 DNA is TGTGCCAGCAGCTCCGAGGGGCACGGCATTCGGTACTTC.

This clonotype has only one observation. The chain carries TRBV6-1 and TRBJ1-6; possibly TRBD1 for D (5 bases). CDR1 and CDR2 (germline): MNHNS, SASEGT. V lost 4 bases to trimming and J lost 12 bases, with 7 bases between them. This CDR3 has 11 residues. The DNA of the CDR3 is TGTGCCAGCAGTGGGGGCGGACCCCTCCACTTT. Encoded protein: CASSGGGPLHF.

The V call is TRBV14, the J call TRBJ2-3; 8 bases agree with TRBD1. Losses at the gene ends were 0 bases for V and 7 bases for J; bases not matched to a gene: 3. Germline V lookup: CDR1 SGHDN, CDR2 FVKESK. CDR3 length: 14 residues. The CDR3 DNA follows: TGTGCCAGCAGCCAAGAGTGGACAGGGTATACGCAGTATTTT. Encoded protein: CASSQEWTGYTQYF.

Here the CDR3 DNA reads TGTGCCAGCAGCTTAGAAGGGGGACAGGGGGGCACTGAAGCTTTCTTT. Amino acids: CASSLEGGQGGTEAFF. The rearrangement links TRBV7-6 to TRBJ1-1; TRBD1 agrees at 11 bases. Trimming removed 1 base from V and 4 bases from J; junction bases left unmatched: 5. The CDR3 is 16 amino acids. Germline-derived CDR1 and CDR2 are SGHVS and FNYEAQ.

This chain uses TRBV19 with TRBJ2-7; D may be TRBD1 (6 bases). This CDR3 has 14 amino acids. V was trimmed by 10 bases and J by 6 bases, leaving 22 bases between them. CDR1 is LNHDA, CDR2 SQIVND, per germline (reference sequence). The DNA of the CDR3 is TGTGCCACGCAGAGGGAGAGGGGGTTCGGCGAGCAGTACTTC. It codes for CATQRERGFGEQYF.

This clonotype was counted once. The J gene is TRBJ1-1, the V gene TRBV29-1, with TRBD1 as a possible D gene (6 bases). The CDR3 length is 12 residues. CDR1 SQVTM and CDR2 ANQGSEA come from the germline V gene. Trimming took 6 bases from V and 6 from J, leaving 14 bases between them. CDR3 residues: CSVEQGSAEAFF. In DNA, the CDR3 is TGCAGCGTGGAACAGGGTAGCGCTGAAGCTTTCTTT.

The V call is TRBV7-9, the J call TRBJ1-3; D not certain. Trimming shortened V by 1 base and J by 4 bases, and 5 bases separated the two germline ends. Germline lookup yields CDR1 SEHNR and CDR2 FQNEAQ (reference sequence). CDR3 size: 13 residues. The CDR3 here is CASSLVLGNTIYF. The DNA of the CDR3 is TGTGCCAGCAGCTTAGTTTTGGGAAACACCATATATTTT.

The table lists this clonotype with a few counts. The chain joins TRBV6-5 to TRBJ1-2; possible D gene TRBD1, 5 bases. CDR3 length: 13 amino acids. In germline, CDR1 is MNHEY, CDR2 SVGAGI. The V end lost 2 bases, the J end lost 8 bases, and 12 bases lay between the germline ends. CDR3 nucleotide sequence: TGTGCCAGCAGTTACCGCAGGGTGGGCGGCTACACCTTC. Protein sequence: CASSYRRVGGYTF.